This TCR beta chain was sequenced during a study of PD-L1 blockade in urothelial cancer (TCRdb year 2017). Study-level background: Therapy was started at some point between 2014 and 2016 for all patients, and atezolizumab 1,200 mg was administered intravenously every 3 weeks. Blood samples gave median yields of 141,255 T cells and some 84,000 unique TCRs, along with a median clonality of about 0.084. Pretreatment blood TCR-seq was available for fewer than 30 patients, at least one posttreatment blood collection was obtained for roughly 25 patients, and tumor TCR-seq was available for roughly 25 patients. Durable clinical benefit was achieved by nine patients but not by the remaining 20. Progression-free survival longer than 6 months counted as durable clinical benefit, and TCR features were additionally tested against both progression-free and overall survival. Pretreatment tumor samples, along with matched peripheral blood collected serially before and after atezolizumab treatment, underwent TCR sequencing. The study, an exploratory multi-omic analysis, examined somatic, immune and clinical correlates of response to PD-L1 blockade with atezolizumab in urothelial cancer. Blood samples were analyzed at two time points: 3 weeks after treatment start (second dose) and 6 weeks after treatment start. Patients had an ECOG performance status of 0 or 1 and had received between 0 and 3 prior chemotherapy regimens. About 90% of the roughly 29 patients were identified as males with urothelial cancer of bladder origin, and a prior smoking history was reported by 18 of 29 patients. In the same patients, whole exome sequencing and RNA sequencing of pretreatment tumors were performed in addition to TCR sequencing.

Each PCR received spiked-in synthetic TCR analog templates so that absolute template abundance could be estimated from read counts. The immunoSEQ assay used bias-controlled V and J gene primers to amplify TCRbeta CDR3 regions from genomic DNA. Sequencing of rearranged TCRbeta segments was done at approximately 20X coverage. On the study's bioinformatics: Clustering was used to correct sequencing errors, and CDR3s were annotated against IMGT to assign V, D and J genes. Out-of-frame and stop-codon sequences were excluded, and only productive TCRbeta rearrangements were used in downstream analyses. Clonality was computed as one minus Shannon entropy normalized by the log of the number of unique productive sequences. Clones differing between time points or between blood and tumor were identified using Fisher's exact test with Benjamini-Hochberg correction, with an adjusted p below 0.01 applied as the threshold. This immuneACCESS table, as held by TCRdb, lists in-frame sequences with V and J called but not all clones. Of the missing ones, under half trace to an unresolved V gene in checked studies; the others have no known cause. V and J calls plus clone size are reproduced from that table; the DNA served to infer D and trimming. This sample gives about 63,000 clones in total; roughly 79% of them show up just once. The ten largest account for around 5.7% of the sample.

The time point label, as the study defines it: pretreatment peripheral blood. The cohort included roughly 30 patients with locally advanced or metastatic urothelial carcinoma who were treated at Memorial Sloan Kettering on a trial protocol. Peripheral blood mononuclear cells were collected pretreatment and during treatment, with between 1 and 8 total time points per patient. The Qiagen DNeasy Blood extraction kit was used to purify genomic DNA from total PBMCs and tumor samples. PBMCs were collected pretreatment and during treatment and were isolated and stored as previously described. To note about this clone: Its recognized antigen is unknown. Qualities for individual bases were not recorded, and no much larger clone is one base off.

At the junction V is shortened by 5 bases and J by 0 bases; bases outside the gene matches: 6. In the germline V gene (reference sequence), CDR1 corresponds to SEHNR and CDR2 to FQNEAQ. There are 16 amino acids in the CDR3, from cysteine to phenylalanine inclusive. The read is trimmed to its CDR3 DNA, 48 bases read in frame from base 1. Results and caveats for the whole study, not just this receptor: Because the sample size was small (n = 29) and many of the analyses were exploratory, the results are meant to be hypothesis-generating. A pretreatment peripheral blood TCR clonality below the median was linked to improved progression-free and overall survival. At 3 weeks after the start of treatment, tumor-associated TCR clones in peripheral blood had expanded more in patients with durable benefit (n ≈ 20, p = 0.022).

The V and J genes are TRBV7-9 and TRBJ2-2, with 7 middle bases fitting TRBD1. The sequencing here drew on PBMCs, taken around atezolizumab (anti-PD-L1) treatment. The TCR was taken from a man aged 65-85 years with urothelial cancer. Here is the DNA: TGTGCCAGCAGCGGGTGGACAGGTTCGAACACCGGGGAGCTGTTTTTT. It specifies CASSGWTGSNTGELFF.